Following are 26 T cell receptor beta chains from one sample sequenced in a study of T cell responses to AZD1222 COVID-19 vaccine. Libraries were prepared by immunoSEQ multiplex PCR; TCRdb keeps only in-frame clonotypes and omits some of them. The table has about 120,000 clones, about nine tenths seen once; the top ten hold approximately 2.6%. The source was peripheral blood, collected 28 days after the second AZD1222 dose. These receptors were obtained from an adult who received the AZD1222 COVID-19 vaccine.

This chain uses TRBV5-6 with TRBJ2-6; no clear D. This CDR3 has 17 amino acids. The V gene lost 2 bases and the J gene lost 0 bases, with 12 bases spanning the gap. Germline V lookup: CDR1 SGHDT, CDR2 YYEEEE. CDR3 DNA: TGTGCCAGCAGCTTCGGCAGGCGACGCTCTGGGGCCAACGTCCTGACTTTC. It codes for CASSFGRRRSGANVLTF.

V and J are TRBV7-2 and TRBJ1-2; D possibly corresponds to TRBD1 (5 bases). V gave up 1 base and J gave up 1 base, with 13 bases separating them. CDR3 length equals 16 residues. CDR1 is SGHTA, CDR2 FQGNSA, per germline. DNA for the CDR3: TGTGCCAGCAGCTTAGAGGGGAGGGTTGTTAACTATGGCTACACCTTC. Encoded protein: CASSLEGRVVNYGYTF.

This chain connects TRBV15 to TRBJ2-2; no firm D call. The CDR3 totals 13 residues. Germline values: CDR1 LNHNV, CDR2 YYDKDF (reference sequence). Trimming pared 6 bases from V and 3 bases from J, leaving 8 bases between. The CDR3 here is CATRRVYTGELFF. Written as DNA, the CDR3 is TGTGCCACCAGGCGAGTTTACACCGGGGAGCTGTTTTTT.

V is TRBV27 and J is TRBJ1-6, with D tentatively TRBD1 (5 bases). V was pared by 6 bases and J by 7 bases, with 19 bases between. The CDR3 covers 16 residues. CDR1 and CDR2 from the germline V gene are MNHEY and SMNVEV (reference sequence). The CDR3 here is CASRVQGVIGNSPLHF. Here the CDR3 DNA reads TGTGCCAGCAGGGTACAAGGGGTTATTGGGAATTCACCCCTCCACTTT.

The V gene is TRBV18, the J gene TRBJ1-5; TRBD1 might be the D (6 bases). This CDR3 comprises 16 residues. The V gene lost 1 base and the J gene lost 1 base, with 11 bases spanning the gap. Germline CDR1 KGHSH, CDR2 LQKENI. The CDR3 is CASSPQGGWSNQPQHF. In DNA form, the CDR3 reads TGTGCCAGCTCACCACAGGGGGGGTGGAGCAATCAGCCCCAGCATTTT.

The V gene is TRBV5-1, the J gene TRBJ1-3; possible D gene TRBD1, 5 bases. Germline CDR1 reads SGHRS; CDR2 reads YFSETQ. The CDR3 contains 15 residues. V lost 2 bases, J lost 0 bases, and 9 bases lay in between. The CDR3 DNA sequence: TGCGCCAGCAGCTTAGACGGGGCCTCTGGAAACACCATATATTTT. Translating it yields CASSLDGASGNTIYF.

This chain uses TRBV6-5 with TRBJ1-3; D not resolved. The V and J ends lost 6 bases and 0 bases respectively, with 12 bases between them. The CDR3 contains 15 residues. CDR1 MNHEY and CDR2 SVGAGI come from the germline V gene. CDR3 nucleotides: TGTGCCAGCAGAGAGTCTTTCAGCTCTGGAAACACCATATATTTT. It translates to CASRESFSSGNTIYF.

The rearrangement uses TRBV5-4 and TRBJ1-4; perhaps TRBD1 as D (6 bases). Trimming stripped 3 bases from V and 8 bases from J, with 20 bases between. The CDR3 spans 16 residues. Germline V CDR1 and CDR2: SGHNT, YYREEE (reference sequence). CDR3 loop: CASSSPGALGIEKLFF. In DNA form, the CDR3 reads TGTGCCAGCAGCTCGCCGGGGGCACTAGGTATCGAAAAACTGTTTTTT. The variable domain in full, with the rest retrieved from reference TRBV5-4 and TRBJ1-4, is ETGVTQSPTHLIKTRGQQVTLRCSSQSGHNTVSWYQQALGQGPQFIFQYYREEENGRGNFPPRFSGLQFPNYSSELNVNALELDDSALYLCASSSPGALGIEKLFFGSGTQLSVL.

This chain uses TRBV6-5 with TRBJ1-2; 8 bases map to TRBD1. The V gene end was trimmed by 8 bases and the J gene end by 8 bases; junction bases not matched to a gene: 4. Looked up from germline, CDR1 is MNHEY and CDR2 is SVGAGI. The length of the CDR3 is 11 residues. CDR3 amino acids: CASSGGRGYTF. Here the CDR3 DNA reads TGTGCCAGCTCAGGGGGCAGAGGCTACACCTTC.

The CDR3 here is CASSQEGRTYGYTF. In nucleotides, the CDR3 is TGTGCCAGCAGCCAAGAGGGCCGAACCTATGGCTACACCTTC. V usage is TRBV6-5 and J usage is TRBJ1-2; no firm D call. The germline V and J ends were trimmed by 6 bases and 4 bases, with 15 bases remaining between them. The CDR3 totals 14 residues. Germline V lookup: CDR1 MNHEY, CDR2 SVGAGI.

The J gene is TRBJ2-1, the V gene TRBV24-1; 11 bases match TRBD2. Germline CDR1 and CDR2: KGHDR and SFDVKD. The J segment lost 10 bases and the V segment lost 5 bases, leaving 9 bases of the junction unmatched. The CDR3 is made up of 15 amino acids. In DNA form, the CDR3 reads TGTGCCACCAGTGGGAGTAGCGGGGGGGCATGGGAGCAGTTCTTC. Protein product: CATSGSSGGAWEQFF.

In its sample, this clone was seen a few times. The chain uses TRBV29-1 and TRBJ1-2; unclear D gene. The V gene lost 1 base and the J gene lost 4 bases, with 10 bases spanning the gap. The length of the CDR3 is 13 residues. Germline V gene data show CDR1 as SQVTM and CDR2 as ANQGSEA. The CDR3 bases are TGCAGCGTTGAAGGACGGGGAGGCTATGGCTACACCTTC. Its protein product is CSVEGRGGYGYTF.

This chain joins TRBV25-1 and TRBJ2-1; 8 bases match TRBD2. Trimming at V came to 4 bases and at J to 5 bases, leaving 4 bases not matched to a gene. Per the germline V gene, CDR1 is MGHDK and CDR2 is SYGVNS. CDR3 length: 14 amino acids. CDR3 coding DNA: TGTGCCAGCAGTGTTCGACTAGCGAACAATGAGCAGTTCTTC. Amino acid sequence: CASSVRLANNEQFF.

The chain carries TRBV11-2 and TRBJ1-1, with 9 nucleotides matching TRBD1. The CDR3 is 16 amino acids. V lost 3 bases, J lost 0 bases, and 5 bases stayed unmatched. CDR1 is SGHAT, CDR2 FQNNGV, per germline. The CDR3 DNA sequence: TGTGCCAGCAGCTTGGGACAGGGCGGGATGAACACTGAAGCTTTCTTT. Its protein product is CASSLGQGGMNTEAFF.

The chain recombines TRBV29-1 with TRBJ1-2, with D hard to call. Trimming cost V 1 base and J 4 bases, with 7 bases left between them. The CDR3 loop spans 12 amino acids. Germline-derived CDR1 and CDR2 are SQVTM and ANQGSEA. The CDR3 protein is CSVEGGFYGYTF. The CDR3 DNA is TGCAGCGTTGAAGGGGGATTCTATGGCTACACCTTC.

The rearrangement uses TRBV6-2 or TRBV6-3 and TRBJ2-5; maybe TRBD1 (5 bases). The V end lost 5 bases, the J end lost 4 bases, and 26 bases lay between the germline ends. The germline V gene has CDR1 MNHEY and CDR2 SVGEGT. This CDR3 is built from 18 residues. Written as DNA, the CDR3 is TGTGCCAGCAGTCCAGGGTTAGGCTTACTTAGGTTGGCAGAGACCCAGTACTTC. It translates to CASSPGLGLLRLAETQYF.

A single count supports this clone. The rearrangement joins TRBV5-5 to TRBJ2-5; D gene ambiguous. V lost 4 bases to trimming and J lost 5 bases, with 9 bases between them. CDR1 and CDR2 from the germline V gene are SGHKS and YYEKEE (reference sequence). CDR3 length: 12 amino acids. This CDR3 is CASSQEDETQYF. Here the CDR3 DNA reads TGTGCCAGCAGCCAGGAAGATGAGACCCAGTACTTC.

The rearrangement uses TRBV15 and TRBJ2-5; D is uncertain. Germline V CDR1 and CDR2: LNHNV, YYDKDF (reference sequence). There are 13 residues in the CDR3. V was cut by 3 bases and J by 5 bases, with 10 bases left in between. This CDR3 is CATSREIQETQYF. CDR3 DNA sequence: TGTGCCACCAGCAGGGAAATACAGGAGACCCAGTACTTC.

In this sample, this clone turned up a few times. The chain recombines TRBV27 with TRBJ1-1; unclear D gene. The V gene's germline CDR1 is MNHEY and CDR2 SMNVEV (reference sequence). This CDR3 spans 15 amino acids. Trimming removed 1 base from V and 1 base from J, with 10 bases in between. The CDR3 DNA follows: TGTGCCAGCAGTTTATTTGCCGGACCGAACACTGAAGCTTTCTTT. Its protein product is CASSLFAGPNTEAFF.

DNA of the CDR3: TGTGCCAGCAGCTCCCCAGGGTTTGGCAACGAGCAGTACTTC. This gives the protein CASSSPGFGNEQYF. This sequence joins TRBV7-3 and TRBJ2-7; maybe TRBD1 (5 bases). From germline, CDR1 is SGHTA and CDR2 FQGTGA. The CDR3 contains 14 residues. V was pared by 4 bases and J by 5 bases, with 15 bases between.

The chain joins TRBV7-2 to TRBJ1-4; possible D gene TRBD1, 5 bases. CDR1 is SGHTA and CDR2 is FQGNSA in the germline V gene. The CDR3 sequence is 14 residues long. V lost 1 base to trimming and J lost 8 bases, with 11 bases between them. The CDR3 DNA sequence: TGTGCCAGCAGCTTAGATCGACAGAGCGAAAAACTGTTTTTT. Translating gives CASSLDRQSEKLFF. Complete variable domain (other parts from reference TRBV7-2 and TRBJ1-4): GAGVSQSPSNKVTEKGKDVELRCDPISGHTALYWYRQSLGQGLEFLIYFQGNSAPDKSGLPSDRFSAERTGGSVSTLTIQRTQQEDSAVYLCASSLDRQSEKLFFGSGTQLSVL.

This clone was detected only once. The chain is built from TRBV10-2 and TRBJ1-6; D is unresolved. The germline CDR1 and CDR2 sequences are WSHSY and SAAADI. The CDR3 runs to 13 residues. V was trimmed by 2 bases and J by 9 bases, leaving 8 bases between them. The CDR3 sequence: CASSEGIGSPLHF. The CDR3 nucleotides read TGCGCCAGCAGTGAGGGGATCGGTTCACCCCTCCACTTT.

The chain uses TRBV19 and TRBJ1-2; perhaps TRBD1 as D (5 bases). The CDR3 has 11 amino acids. V was shortened by 8 bases and J by 4 bases, with 8 bases between the two germline ends. Germline lookup yields CDR1 LNHDA and CDR2 SQIVND (reference sequence). Here the CDR3 DNA reads TGTGCCAGTTCACAGGTCTATGGCTACACCTTC. Translated, it gives CASSQVYGYTF.

The V and J genes are TRBV6-5 and TRBJ2-3; 10 nucleotides align to TRBD2. Trimming removed 5 bases from V and 5 bases from J; junction bases left unmatched: 4. This CDR3 contains 14 residues. CDR1 is MNHEY, CDR2 SVGAGI, per germline. The CDR3 DNA follows: TGTGCCAGCAGTAAGCGGGGGGGTGGAGATACGCAGTATTTT. This translates into CASSKRGGGDTQYF.

This clone was counted once. The chain recombines TRBV5-1 with TRBJ2-5; TRBD2 aligns across 9 bases. Losses at the gene ends were 1 base for V and 5 bases for J; bases not matched to a gene: 9. The germline gives CDR1 SGHRS, CDR2 YFSETQ. The CDR3 covers 16 residues. The chain's CDR3 is CASSLRASGAGETQYF. DNA of the CDR3: TGCGCCAGCAGCTTGAGGGCTAGCGGGGCCGGGGAGACCCAGTACTTC.

The V gene is TRBV2, the J gene TRBJ1-6; D gene ambiguous. Deletions cut 3 bases from V and 5 bases from J, with 5 bases between. Germline-derived CDR1 and CDR2 are SNHLY and FYNNEI. The length of the CDR3 is 13 residues. DNA for the CDR3: TGTGCCAGCAGTGAGGTGGATAATTCACCCCTCCACTTT. It encodes CASSEVDNSPLHF.